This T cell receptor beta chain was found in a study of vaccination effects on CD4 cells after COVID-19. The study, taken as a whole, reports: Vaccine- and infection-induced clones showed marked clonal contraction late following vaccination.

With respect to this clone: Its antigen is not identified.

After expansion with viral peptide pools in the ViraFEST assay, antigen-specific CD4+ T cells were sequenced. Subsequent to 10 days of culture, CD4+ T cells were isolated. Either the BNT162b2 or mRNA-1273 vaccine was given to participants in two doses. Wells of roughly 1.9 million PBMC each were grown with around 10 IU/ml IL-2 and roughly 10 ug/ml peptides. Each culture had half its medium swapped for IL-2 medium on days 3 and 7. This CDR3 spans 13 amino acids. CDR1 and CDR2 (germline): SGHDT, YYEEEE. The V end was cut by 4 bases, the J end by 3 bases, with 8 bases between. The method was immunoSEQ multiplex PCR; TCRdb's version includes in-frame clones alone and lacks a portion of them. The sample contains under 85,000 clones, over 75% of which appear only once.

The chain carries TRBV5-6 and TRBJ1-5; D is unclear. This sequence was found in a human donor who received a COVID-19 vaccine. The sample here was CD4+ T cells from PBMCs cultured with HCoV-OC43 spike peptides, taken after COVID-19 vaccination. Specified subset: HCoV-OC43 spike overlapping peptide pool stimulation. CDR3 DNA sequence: TGTGCCAGCAGCCGCAGGCCCAATCAGCCCCAGCATTTT. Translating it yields CASSRRPNQPQHF.